This T cell receptor beta chain was captured by sequencing in a study of CD8+ T cells in alopecia areata. Study details: Patients in the treated group were given tofacitinib by mouth, 5 to 10 mg twice a day.

Germline V lookup: CDR1 MGHDK, CDR2 SYGVNS. Deletions cut 2 bases from V and 3 bases from J, with 8 bases between. This CDR3 contains 14 residues. cDNA reverse transcribed from extracted RNA served as the sequencing template. Clones were sequenced by immunoSEQ multiplex PCR, and TCRdb holds only the in-frame ones, with some missing. The data hold roughly 170,000 clones, with 59% observed a single time. The sequencing here drew on CD4+ T cells sorted from blood, taken at week 0. This TCR derives from a human donor with alopecia areata. The chain is built from TRBV25-1 and TRBJ2-4; either TRBD1 or TRBD2 may fit D (5 bases each). The CDR3: CASSEVGDKNIQYF. The CDR3 nucleotides are TGTGCCAGCAGTGAAGTGGGGGACAAAAACATTCAGTACTTC.